Ten or more counts support the clone carrying this T cell receptor beta chain. MiXCR, run by TCRdb on the 5' RACE reads, gives a single entry per CDR3 protein. The top ten clones hold 1.8% of a sample with under 90,000 distinct CDR3 sequences, 10% of them seen once. The CDR3 is 17 residues long. J lost 1 base, V lost 2 bases, and 10 bases had no gene match. Per germline, CDR1 DFQATT and CDR2 SNEGSKA (reference sequence). The data belong to a study of neurological immune-mediated disorders. Material: PBMCs. This sequence originates from a man in his forties in good health. The chain links TRBV20-1 to TRBJ2-5; 10 bases line up with TRBD2. The CDR3 bases are TGCAGTGCTAGATTTCGGCTAGCGGGGGCCCTCCAAGAGACCCAGTACTTC. It yields the protein CSARFRLAGALQETQYF.